This T cell receptor (beta chain) was found in a study of T cell repertoires in cytomegalovirus infection. Trimming stripped 5 bases from V and 1 base from J, with 20 bases between. The CDR3 is 17 residues long. Germline V gene lookup returns CDR1 LGHNA and CDR2 YNFKEQ. TCRdb recomputed calls from the reads with MiXCR, one row per CDR3 protein. The table lists fewer than 350,000 distinct CDR3 sequences, about 29% of them singletons. This clonotype was seen once. Its specificity is unknown. This sample comprised cultured PBMCs, obtained from culture after CMV antigen stimulation. This rearrangement joins TRBV4-2 to TRBJ1-1, with D perhaps matching TRBD1 (6 bases). The source is a human donor in good health (CMV status not recorded). Some clones in this sample may be carry-over from other donors' samples. DNA for the CDR3: TGTGCCAGCAGCAAGGGGGAGGCTGGGACACAGAACACTGAAGCTTTCTTT. It specifies CASSKGEAGTQNTEAFF.